What follows are 28 T cell receptor beta chains derived from one specimen sequenced in a study of cytomegalovirus exposure and HLA in healthy donors. Researchers ran the PCR with 60 Vbeta and 13 Jbeta primers. Assay: immunoSEQ multiplex PCR; the TCRdb copy retains only in-frame clones and omits some. The top ten hold approximately 1.2% of the sample, which has roughly 150,000 clones, over 75% seen once. The material sequenced was PBMCs. The receptors shown here come from a man between 45 and 60 years old in good health and CMV-seropositive.

The chain uses TRBV11-2 and TRBJ2-7; no clear D gene. Trimming cost V 3 bases and J 6 bases, with 9 bases left between them. Germline-derived CDR1 and CDR2 are SGHAT and FQNNGV. The CDR3 totals 12 residues. Here the CDR3 DNA reads TGTGCCAGCAGCTTTAATTCCCCCGAGCAGTACTTC. Protein sequence: CASSFNSPEQYF.

CDR3 in DNA: TGTGCCAGCAGTTACCCACAGAGCAATGAGCAGTTCTTC. Protein: CASSYPQSNEQFF. The chain is built from TRBV6-5 and TRBJ2-1, with no clear D. This CDR3 region has 13 residues. Trimming stripped 2 bases from V and 6 bases from J, with 8 bases between. Germline-derived CDR1 and CDR2 are MNHEY and SVGAGI.

In its sample, this clone was seen a few times. The V and J genes are TRBV7-9 and TRBJ1-4, with 9 bases lining up with TRBD1. The CDR3 length is 14 residues. J lost 7 bases, V lost 4 bases, and 4 bases had no gene match. Germline V gene lookup returns CDR1 SEHNR and CDR2 FQNEAQ (reference sequence). The CDR3 bases are TGTGCCAGCAGCTCGGGACAGGGTCTTGAAAAACTGTTTTTT. Translating it yields CASSSGQGLEKLFF.

The chain has TRBV10-1 and TRBJ2-7; tentatively, D is TRBD2 (6 bases). Germline V CDR1 and CDR2: WNHNN, SYGVQD (reference sequence). The CDR3 loop spans 13 amino acids. Trimming took off 3 bases at V and 4 bases at J, with 10 bases between the two ends. The CDR3 DNA follows: TGCGCCAGCAGTGACCCCGGGAGTTACGAGCAGTACTTC. Translated, it gives CASSDPGSYEQYF.

This chain links TRBV6-1 with TRBJ2-7, with D possibly being TRBD1 (6 bases). CDR3 length equals 14 residues. V was trimmed by 3 bases and J by 2 bases, leaving 11 bases between them. Germline V gene sequence: CDR1 MNHNS, CDR2 SASEGT. CDR3 loop: CASSDPGHTYEQYF. CDR3 in DNA: TGTGCCAGCAGTGACCCGGGACACACCTACGAGCAGTACTTC.

This chain joins TRBV7-2 and TRBJ2-7, with 10 bases identical to TRBD2. The CDR3 spans 16 residues. V gave up 6 bases and J gave up 3 bases; unmatched junction bases: 11. Looked up from germline, CDR1 is SGHTA and CDR2 is FQGNSA. CDR3 protein: CASSVLAGYTIYEQYF. The CDR3 DNA reads as TGTGCCAGCAGTGTACTAGCGGGATACACAATCTACGAGCAGTACTTC.

V is TRBV28 and J is TRBJ2-7; a weak D match, TRBD2 (5 bases). Trimming took 7 bases from V and 11 from J, leaving 18 bases between them. CDR3 length: 12 amino acids. Germline loops: CDR1 MDHEN, CDR2 SYDVKM. This CDR3 is CASMSQLELKYF. The CDR3 coding sequence is TGTGCCAGCATGTCCCAACTAGAGTTAAAGTACTTC.

The rearrangement joins TRBV5-6 to TRBJ2-7; 7 nucleotides agree with TRBD1. V dropped 4 bases and J dropped 4; count of bases not matched to a gene: 2. Per the germline V gene, CDR1 is SGHDT and CDR2 is YYEEEE. The length of the CDR3 is 12 residues. This chain's CDR3 is CASSRGQYEQYF. In DNA form, the CDR3 reads TGTGCCAGCAGCCGGGGACAGTACGAGCAGTACTTC.

This clone was detected a few times. The V and J genes are TRBV6-1 and TRBJ1-4, with 8 bases identical to TRBD1. The trim removed 11 bases at V and 5 bases at J, leaving 4 bases unmatched. Germline lookup yields CDR1 MNHNS and CDR2 SASEGT. CDR3 length equals 12 residues. The CDR3 DNA reads TGTGCCGACCGGGACAGGAATGAAAAACTGTTTTTT. This translates into CADRDRNEKLFF.

The CDR3 sequence is CASSEYLRDIHSYGYTF. The DNA for the CDR3 is TGTGCCAGCAGTGAATATCTCCGGGATATCCATTCCTATGGCTACACCTTC. The V and J genes are TRBV2 and TRBJ1-2, with no clear D. Germline CDR1 is SNHLY and CDR2 is FYNNEI. Trimming left V 2 bases short and J 4 bases short, with 20 bases between. This CDR3 spans 17 amino acids.

The chain recombines TRBV18 with TRBJ2-3; maybe TRBD2 (5 bases). There are 15 residues in the CDR3. The germline CDR1 and CDR2 sequences are KGHSH and LQKENI. With 1 base removed from V and 1 base from J, the gap between germline ends came to 9 bases. CDR3 sequence (DNA): TGTGCCAGCTCACCACGGGCGGGTCGCACAGATACGCAGTATTTT. This gives the protein CASSPRAGRTDTQYF. Using reference TRBV18 and TRBJ2-3 for the parts outside the CDR3, the full variable domain is NAGVMQNPRHLVRRRGQEARLRCSPMKGHSHVYWYRQLPEEGLKFMVYLQKENIIDESGMPKERFSAEFPKEGPSILRIQQVVRGDSAAYFCASSPRAGRTDTQYFGPGTRLTVL.

CDR3 protein: CASSSSAGGLYSPLHF. As DNA, the CDR3 is TGTGCCAGCAGCTCGTCGGCGGGGGGTCTATATTCACCCCTCCACTTT. This chain connects TRBV5-4 to TRBJ1-6; possibly TRBD1 for D (5 bases). V dropped 3 bases and J dropped 8 bases, with 18 bases sitting between them. This CDR3 is built from 16 residues. CDR1 is SGHNT and CDR2 is YYREEE in the germline V gene (reference sequence).

This clone was observed a handful of times. The chain employs TRBV28 and TRBJ1-1; no firm D call. Germline lookup yields CDR1 MDHEN and CDR2 SYDVKM. The CDR3 extends over 15 amino acids. Trimming cost V 5 bases and J 0 bases, with 13 bases left between them. CDR3 region: CASSPYRRLNTEAFF. In DNA form, the CDR3 reads TGTGCCAGCAGTCCATACAGACGTTTGAACACTGAAGCTTTCTTT.

The chain carries TRBV28 and TRBJ2-2; D perhaps matches TRBD1 (5 bases). This CDR3 contains 13 residues. The ends were cut back, 8 bases at V and 0 bases at J, with 7 bases in the middle. The germline V gene has CDR1 MDHEN and CDR2 SYDVKM. In DNA form, the CDR3 reads TGTGCCAGCGGACATTCGAACACCGGGGAGCTGTTTTTT. The encoded protein is CASGHSNTGELFF.

The CDR3 loop reads CASSATDRGLLHF. In DNA, the CDR3 is TGCGCCAGCAGTGCCACGGACAGGGGGCTTCTCCACTTT. The rearrangement uses TRBV10-2 and TRBJ1-6, with 11 bases lining up with TRBD1. Germline V CDR1 and CDR2: WSHSY, SAAADI. This CDR3 spans 13 amino acids. Trimming at V came to 4 bases and at J to 16 bases, leaving 6 bases not matched to a gene.

The chain uses TRBV28 and TRBJ1-3; D is possibly TRBD1 (6 bases). The CDR3 runs to 14 residues. V was shortened by 2 bases and J by 9 bases, with 14 bases between the two germline ends. The germline V gene has CDR1 MDHEN and CDR2 SYDVKM. CDR3 in DNA: TGTGCCAGCAGTTTAGGACAGACCCGGGGCACCATATATTTT. Its translation: CASSLGQTRGTIYF.

This clone was recorded once. J is TRBJ1-1 and V is TRBV9; 7 nucleotides agree with TRBD1. CDR1 and CDR2 from the germline V gene are SGDLS and YYNGEE. The CDR3 has 16 residues. The trim removed 0 bases at V and 0 bases at J, leaving 5 bases unmatched. CDR3 in DNA: TGTGCCAGCAGCGTAGGCACGACAGGGTTGAACACTGAAGCTTTCTTT. Protein: CASSVGTTGLNTEAFF.

V is TRBV4-1 and J is TRBJ1-1; D is possibly TRBD1 (6 bases). Trimming removed 7 bases from V and 1 base from J, with 13 bases in between. From germline, CDR1 is MGHRA and CDR2 YSYEKL. The CDR3 totals 14 residues. The CDR3 DNA sequence: TGCGCCAGCACTCAACAGGGATCGAACACTGAAGCTTTCTTT. It yields the protein CASTQQGSNTEAFF.

The chain links TRBV11-3 to TRBJ1-1; D unclear. This CDR3 is 13 amino acids long. Germline V gene sequence: CDR1 SGHNT, CDR2 YENEEA. Trimming shortened V by 0 bases and J by 5 bases, and 7 bases separated the two germline ends. The CDR3 reads CASSLDRETEAFF. DNA for the CDR3: TGTGCCAGCAGCTTAGATCGAGAGACTGAAGCTTTCTTT.

This sequence joins TRBV6-5 and TRBJ1-2; 7 bases map to TRBD1. Germline V gene lookup returns CDR1 MNHEY and CDR2 SVGAGI. Trimming took 2 bases from V and 10 from J; bases not matched to a gene: 4. The CDR3 is 12 residues long. The CDR3 loop reads CASSYQTGDYTF. The DNA for the CDR3 is TGTGCCAGCAGTTACCAAACAGGGGACTACACCTTC.

J is TRBJ1-1 and V is TRBV30; unclear D gene. V gave up 0 bases and J gave up 0 bases, with 5 bases separating them. Germline values: CDR1 GTSNPN, CDR2 SVGIG (reference sequence). This CDR3 is built from 13 residues. The CDR3 here is CAWSVQMNTEAFF. The CDR3 region has the DNA TGTGCCTGGAGTGTTCAGATGAACACTGAAGCTTTCTTT.

The chain employs TRBV9 and TRBJ2-1; D is perhaps TRBD2 (6 bases). Germline CDR1 is SGDLS and CDR2 is YYNGEE. The V end lost 0 bases, the J end lost 9 bases, and 10 bases lay between the germline ends. This CDR3 has 13 amino acids. The CDR3 region is CASSVGGVPEQFF. The CDR3 region has the DNA TGTGCCAGCAGCGTAGGCGGGGTCCCTGAGCAGTTCTTC. Together with reference TRBV9 and TRBJ2-1, the CDR3 gives the full variable domain: DSGVTQTPKHLITATGQRVTLRCSPRSGDLSVYWYQQSLDQGLQFLIQYYNGEERAKGNILERFSAQQFPDLHSELNLSSLELGDSALYFCASSVGGVPEQFFGPGTRLTVL.

This clone showed up just a few times. The V call is TRBV10-3, the J call TRBJ1-5; D unresolved. The CDR3 consists of 14 residues. CDR1 is ENHRY, CDR2 SYGVKD, per germline. V was pared by 3 bases and J by 4 bases, with 10 bases between. This CDR3 reads CAISDLGDNQPQHF. CDR3 in DNA: TGTGCCATCAGTGATTTGGGAGATAATCAGCCCCAGCATTTT.

V and J are TRBV5-8 and TRBJ2-7, with D possibly being TRBD1 (6 bases). Germline assignment: CDR1 SGHTS and CDR2 YDEGEE. The CDR3 runs 14 residues. V dropped 0 bases and J dropped 4 bases, with 11 bases sitting between them. The DNA for the CDR3 is TGTGCCAGCAGCTTGGTGGGGGCCTCTTACGAGCAGTACTTC. It specifies CASSLVGASYEQYF. Looking up the rest from reference TRBV5-8 and TRBJ2-7 gives the full variable domain: EAGVTQSPTHLIKTRGQQATLRCSPISGHTSVYWYQQALGLGLQFLLWYDEGEERNRGNFPPRFSGRQFPNYSSELNVNALELEDSALYLCASSLVGASYEQYFGPGTRLTVT.

This chain connects TRBV6-5 to TRBJ2-7; possible D gene TRBD1, 6 bases. The CDR3 runs to 14 residues. Germline CDR1 is MNHEY and CDR2 is SVGAGI. V dropped 2 bases and J dropped 9 bases, with 17 bases sitting between them. The CDR3 protein is CASSYGQPPRRQYF. CDR3 nucleotides: TGTGCCAGCAGTTACGGACAGCCCCCTCGGCGGCAGTACTTC.

This chain links TRBV9 with TRBJ1-4, with a weak D call TRBD1 (6 bases). This CDR3 has 15 residues. Between the trimmed V and J ends, which lost 0 bases and 7 bases, there was a span of 13 bases. CDR1 is SGDLS and CDR2 is YYNGEE in the germline V gene. The CDR3 region has the DNA TGTGCCAGCAGCGTAGTTCCAGGGGCCAGTGAAAAACTGTTTTTT. This codes for CASSVVPGASEKLFF.

This clone was recorded a few times. The chain carries TRBV4-1 and TRBJ2-7; unclear D gene. The CDR3 runs to 14 residues. V lost 0 bases to trimming and J lost 0 bases, with 6 bases between them. Germline-derived CDR1 and CDR2 are MGHRA and YSYEKL. The CDR3 DNA reads TGCGCCAGCAGCCAAGATGGCCGCTCCTACGAGCAGTACTTC. Amino acid sequence: CASSQDGRSYEQYF.

The table lists this clone with a few counts. The V gene is TRBV7-6, the J gene TRBJ2-1; D may be TRBD2 (6 bases). CDR1 and CDR2 (germline): SGHVS, FNYEAQ. This CDR3 has 15 amino acids. V was cut by 3 bases and J by 2 bases, with 11 bases left in between. The CDR3 region is CASSLVAGPYNEQFF. The DNA of the CDR3 is TGTGCCAGCAGCTTGGTCGCGGGACCCTACAATGAGCAGTTCTTC.